This entry lists 26 T cell receptor beta chains sequenced from one sample in a study of blood T cells in healthy people across ages. Combining a sample-barcoded 5' primer with a J-beta primer mix, a second PCR ran for roughly 6 to 11 cycles. TCRdb called the 5' RACE reads again in MiXCR, with one record for every CDR3 protein. This sample has hundreds of thousands of distinct CDR3 sequences; 29% occur once, and the top ten carry roughly 17%. The specimen was blood. The source is a woman aged 80 or older in good health.

This clonotype was detected only a few times. The CDR3 loop reads CASRGFRGNNEQFF. The CDR3 DNA is TGTGCCAGCAGAGGATTCAGGGGCAACAATGAGCAGTTCTTC. The chain has TRBV11-2 and TRBJ2-1, with D tentatively TRBD1 (6 bases). Germline loops: CDR1 SGHAT, CDR2 FQNNGV. CDR3 length: 14 residues. V was clipped by 6 bases and J by 5 bases, with 14 bases between them.

The DNA of the CDR3 is TGTGCCAGCGGGCTTGTTGGAATTTCGGACAGGGGATACTCCTACGAGCAGTACTTC. Its protein product is CASGLVGISDRGYSYEQYF. This chain joins TRBV3-1 and TRBJ2-7; TRBD1 matches at 9 bases. Trimming removed 8 bases from V and 0 bases from J; junction bases left unmatched: 20. CDR1 is LGHDT and CDR2 is YNNKEL in the germline V gene (reference sequence). The CDR3 consists of 19 residues.

This clonotype was counted many times. The J gene is TRBJ2-6, the V gene TRBV7-2; D possibly uses TRBD1 or TRBD2 (6 bases each). The CDR3 has 17 amino acids. The germline gives CDR1 SGHTA, CDR2 FQGNSA. Trimming removed 6 bases from V and 2 bases from J, with 17 bases in between. The CDR3 DNA is TGTGCCAGCAGTGCCCCGGGGGCAATAACTGGGGCCAACGTCCTGACTTTC. Amino acid sequence: CASSAPGAITGANVLTF.

As regards this clonotype: Being one base from a much bigger clone, this may be a read error. J is TRBJ2-3 and V is TRBV4-1; no firm D call. CDR3 length: 12 residues. Germline lookup yields CDR1 MGHRA and CDR2 YSYEKL. CDR3 residues: CVSSQPTDTQYF. The CDR3 DNA sequence: TGCGTCAGCAGCCAACCGACAGATACGCAGTATTTT.

Many counts were recorded for this clonotype. J is TRBJ1-2 and V is TRBV5-1; TRBD1 matches 10 bases. There are 14 residues in the CDR3. From germline, CDR1 is SGHRS and CDR2 YFSETQ. Trimming at V came to 5 bases and at J to 4 bases, leaving 5 bases not matched to a gene. As DNA, the CDR3 is TGCGCCAGCAGACCCGGGACAGGGGCCTATGGCTACACCTTC. It codes for CASRPGTGAYGYTF.

This clonotype was seen a few times. The chain uses TRBV4-3 and TRBJ1-1; TRBD1 matches at 7 bases. Losses at the gene ends were 4 bases for V and 4 bases for J; bases not matched to a gene: 12. The CDR3 length is 16 residues. The germline CDR1 and CDR2 sequences are LGHNA and YSLEER. This CDR3 is CASSRGTASLSTEAFF. CDR3 in DNA: TGCGCCAGCAGCCGGGGGACAGCGAGCCTCAGCACTGAAGCTTTCTTT.

This clonotype was detected many times. V is TRBV6-1 and J is TRBJ2-7, with TRBD1 matching 7 bases. The CDR3 is 13 amino acids. Germline V gene lookup returns CDR1 MNHNS and CDR2 SASEGT. Trimming cost V 8 bases and J 5 bases; bases outside gene matches: 9. The CDR3 region is CASVRQGTHEQYF. In nucleotides, the CDR3 is TGTGCCAGCGTAAGACAGGGCACCCACGAGCAGTACTTC.

The sample holds many counts of this clonotype. The chain recombines TRBV6-5 with TRBJ1-2; D is perhaps TRBD1 (5 bases). Trimming stripped 6 bases from V and 8 bases from J, with 16 bases between. This CDR3 region has 13 residues. Germline V gene data show CDR1 as MNHEY and CDR2 as SVGAGI. CDR3 residues: CASRPSGGSGYTF. CDR3 nucleotide sequence: TGTGCCAGCAGGCCGTCTGGGGGTTCGGGCTACACCTTC.

At least ten counts were recorded for this clonotype. The J gene is TRBJ2-1, the V gene TRBV24-1; 9 bases agree with TRBD1. With V trimmed by 4 bases and J by 9 bases, 12 bases remained unmatched. From germline, CDR1 is KGHDR and CDR2 SFDVKD. The CDR3 runs to 16 residues. The CDR3 bases are TGTGCCACCAGTGAAACAACCGGGACAGGGTGGGTTGAGCAGTTCTTC. It encodes CATSETTGTGWVEQFF.

This clonotype was picked up a small number of times. The chain combines TRBV6-1 with TRBJ1-1; TRBD1 matches at 8 bases. This CDR3 is built from 16 residues. V shed 0 bases, J shed 1 base, and the junction held 4 bases outside the gene matches. The V gene's germline CDR1 is MNHNS and CDR2 SASEGT. CDR3 region: CASSEALTGGNTEAFF. CDR3 nucleotide sequence: TGTGCCAGCAGTGAAGCGCTTACAGGGGGGAACACTGAAGCTTTCTTT.

As to this clonotype: This may be a read error, as it is one base from a much larger clone. The chain is built from TRBV6-6 and TRBJ2-7; 8 bases align to TRBD2. Germline V gene lookup returns CDR1 MNHNY and CDR2 SVGAGI (reference sequence). This CDR3 spans 13 amino acids. The CDR3 protein is CANSYGGAAEQYF. The CDR3 nucleotides are TGTGCCAACAGTTACGGGGGGGCTGCGGAGCAGTACTTC.

In regard to this clonotype: Relative to the germline gene, one junction end is altered; a read error may explain this. J is TRBJ2-1 and V is TRBV24-1; 7 positions agree with TRBD1. Germline loops: CDR1 KGHDR, CDR2 SFDVKD. The CDR3 covers 15 residues. This CDR3 reads CATSKGAGSYNGQFF. CDR3 DNA: TGTGCCACTAGCAAGGGGGCTGGGTCCTACAATGGGCAGTTCTTC.

About this clonotype itself: Its ends do not fully match the called genes, so a read error is possible. The chain joins TRBV20-1 to TRBJ2-3, with 10 bases that match TRBD2. This CDR3 region has 18 residues. The germline gives CDR1 DFQATT, CDR2 SNEGSKA (reference sequence). The CDR3 nucleotides read TGCGGTGCTGGGCCGACTAGCGGGCCAACGAGAGGCACAGATACGCAGTATTTT. Translating gives CGAGPTSGPTRGTDTQYF.

In this sample, this clonotype turned up many times. This chain connects TRBV29-1 to TRBJ2-1; either TRBD1 or TRBD2 may supply D (6 bases each). The CDR3 runs 12 residues. V lost 5 bases, J lost 7 bases, and 12 bases lay in between. The germline gives CDR1 SQVTM, CDR2 ANQGSEA. The CDR3 reads CSVYRGGNEQFF. Written as DNA, the CDR3 is TGCAGCGTTTACAGAGGGGGGAATGAGCAGTTCTTC.

As for this clonotype: Sequence at one end of the junction differs from germline and may be a read error. V gene TRBV7-2 combines with J gene TRBJ1-6, with D possibly being TRBD1 (5 bases). Germline V gene data show CDR1 as SGHTA and CDR2 as FQGNSA. CDR3 length: 15 residues. The CDR3 spells CASSLEGRRNSPPHF. CDR3 coding DNA: TGTGCCAGCAGCTTAGAGGGACGGAGGAATTCACCCCCCCACTTT.

At least ten counts were recorded for this clonotype. The rearrangement links TRBV10-3 to TRBJ2-5; the D gene is possibly TRBD2 (5 bases). The CDR3 loop spans 16 amino acids. Germline CDR1 reads ENHRY; CDR2 reads SYGVKD. V was cut by 0 bases and J by 2 bases, with 13 bases left in between. DNA for the CDR3: TGTGCCATCAGTGAGTCGTCCCCCGGACTTCAAGAGACCCAGTACTTC. It codes for CAISESSPGLQETQYF.

This chain connects TRBV7-2 to TRBJ1-4; D may be TRBD1 (5 bases). Germline-derived CDR1 and CDR2 are SGHTA and FQGNSA. CDR3 length equals 17 residues. V lost 0 bases, J lost 4 bases, and 15 bases lay in between. The CDR3 bases are TGTGCCAGCAGCTTAGCTCCCCAGGGTAGTCATAATGAAAAACTGTTTTTT. Its protein product is CASSLAPQGSHNEKLFF.

The chain couples TRBV2 to TRBJ2-5, with TRBD2 matching over 12 bases. The CDR3 is 20 residues long. After removal of 7 bases from V and 2 bases from J, the junction contained 20 bases not matched to a gene. Germline V lookup: CDR1 SNHLY, CDR2 FYNNEI. The CDR3 spells CASTPQRTSGVSRRQETQYF. CDR3 in DNA: TGTGCCAGCACTCCTCAAAGGACTAGCGGGGTCTCACGGCGGCAAGAGACCCAGTACTTC.

The table lists this clonotype with many counts. The chain employs TRBV29-1 and TRBJ2-3; no definite D call. V was pared by 3 bases and J by 14 bases, with 21 bases between. The CDR3 has 13 residues. Germline V CDR1 and CDR2: SQVTM, ANQGSEA. Here the CDR3 DNA reads TGCAGCGTTGATTCGGCTTCGAGGTCCCGTCGGTATTTT. Amino acids: CSVDSASRSRRYF.

This clonotype was seen ten or more times. The V call is TRBV5-1, the J call TRBJ2-4; no clear D gene. V lost 0 bases, J lost 5 bases, and 6 bases lay in between. The CDR3 is 13 residues long. Germline-derived CDR1 and CDR2 are SGHRS and YFSETQ. CDR3 amino acids: CASSLGSQNIQYF. The CDR3 nucleotides are TGCGCCAGCAGCTTGGGGAGCCAAAACATTCAGTACTTC.

V and J are TRBV29-1 and TRBJ2-2, with 7 bases aligning to TRBD2. V dropped 6 bases and J dropped 0; count of bases not matched to a gene: 4. This CDR3 has 14 amino acids. The germline gives CDR1 SQVTM, CDR2 ANQGSEA. The CDR3 DNA follows: TGCAGCGTAGGTACTAGCGCGAACACCGGGGAGCTGTTTTTT. It yields the protein CSVGTSANTGELFF.

A remark on this clonotype: A much larger clone is a single base away; this may be a read error. The CDR3 spells CASSHTRGVLHNGQFF. CDR3 nucleotides: TGTGCCAGCAGCCACACCCGGGGGGTCCTCCACAATGGGCAGTTCTTC. V gene TRBV3-1 combines with J gene TRBJ2-1, with 7 bases fitting TRBD2. CDR3 length equals 16 residues. Per the germline V gene, CDR1 is LGHDT and CDR2 is YNNKEL (reference sequence).

This clonotype was detected ten times or more. The CDR3, as DNA: TGTGCCAGCAGCCTCCAGCGGATGCAAGAGACCCAGTACTTC. It specifies CASSLQRMQETQYF. The chain has TRBV7-2 and TRBJ2-5; D is perhaps TRBD2 (5 bases). The CDR3 is made up of 14 amino acids. CDR1 and CDR2 (germline): SGHTA, FQGNSA. The V end was cut by 5 bases, the J end by 2 bases, with 12 bases between.

Worth noting for this clonotype: The conserved phenylalanine or tryptophan is not found at the CDR3 terminus, so this likely reflects a read error. The chain is built from TRBV4-3 and TRBJ1-6; TRBD1 matches at 7 bases. V trimming: 1 base; J trimming: 7 bases; junction bases outside the gene matches: 4. Germline V gene sequence: CDR1 LGHNA, CDR2 YSLEER. The CDR3 sequence is 15 residues long. CDR3 in amino acids: CASSQAGGRNSPLHL. The CDR3 region has the DNA TGCGCCAGCAGCCAAGCAGGGGGTCGGAATTCACCCCTCCACTTG.

At least ten counts were recorded for this clonotype. The rearrangement links TRBV24-1 to TRBJ2-7; no reliable D call. In germline, CDR1 is KGHDR, CDR2 SFDVKD. V was cut by 6 bases and J by 4 bases, with 9 bases left in between. There are 12 residues in the CDR3. The CDR3 sequence is CATSNLGYEQYF. CDR3 coding DNA: TGTGCCACCAGTAACCTCGGTTACGAGCAGTACTTC.

This clonotype was counted ten times or more. J is TRBJ2-5 and V is TRBV20-1; D is uncertain. Germline values: CDR1 DFQATT, CDR2 SNEGSKA (reference sequence). The V end lost 2 bases, the J end lost 6 bases, and 10 bases lay between the germline ends. The CDR3 loop spans 12 amino acids. The CDR3 region has the DNA TGCAGTGCTAGACAGGCCGAAAAGACCCAGTACTTC. It encodes CSARQAEKTQYF.